The subject of this entry is one TCR beta chain. Some clones are missing from TCRdb's copy, which holds only in-frame ones; the method was immunoSEQ multiplex PCR. The profile covers fewer than 50,000 clones, with about four fifths appearing a single time and around an eighth taken by the ten largest. The record originates from a study of blood T cell repertoires in COVID-19. This CDR3 has 16 residues. Germline CDR1 is MNHNS and CDR2 is SASEGT. Deletions cut 2 bases from V and 8 bases from J, with 21 bases between. This receptor was taken from a human donor in a cohort sampled during active COVID-19. The chain joins TRBV6-1 to TRBJ1-1; possibly TRBD1 for D (5 bases). Sequencing input: peripheral blood. DNA for the CDR3: TGTGCCAGCAGTGAAATCGAAACGTTGCCCAGGGCAGAAGCTTTCTTT. Amino acids: CASSEIETLPRAEAFF.